This T cell receptor (beta chain) was documented in a study of CD4 T cells in relation to SARS-CoV-2 and coronaviruses. Study in general: Median patient age was 38.5 years, spanning 21 to 72 years.

J lost 7 bases, V lost 2 bases, and 5 bases had no gene match. The CDR3 consists of 15 residues. Germline CDR1 reads SGDLS; CDR2 reads YYNGEE. Study-wide results and caveats: Monoreactive clones expanded significantly more to SARS-CoV-2 than crossreactive clones did. According to naive versus memory sequencing, detected responses are memory recall, not newly primed.

Deep TCR-beta sequencing used DNA from uncultured naive and memory CD4+ T cells. Generated by immunoSEQ multiplex PCR, the TCRdb table keeps only in-frame clones and is missing some. The table records about 60,000 clones, about 91% of them present only once. This clone was seen once. Its antigen is unknown. The chain combines TRBV9 with TRBJ2-1, with 11 bases lining up with TRBD2. Sequences were obtained from naive CD4+ T cells from PBMCs. Subset indicated: naive CD4+ T cells isolated by negative enrichment. The sequence derives from an adult with COVID-19. CDR3 loop: CASSVLAGGDNEQFF. The CDR3 nucleotides are TGTGCCAGCAGCGTGCTAGCGGGAGGTGATAATGAGCAGTTCTTC.